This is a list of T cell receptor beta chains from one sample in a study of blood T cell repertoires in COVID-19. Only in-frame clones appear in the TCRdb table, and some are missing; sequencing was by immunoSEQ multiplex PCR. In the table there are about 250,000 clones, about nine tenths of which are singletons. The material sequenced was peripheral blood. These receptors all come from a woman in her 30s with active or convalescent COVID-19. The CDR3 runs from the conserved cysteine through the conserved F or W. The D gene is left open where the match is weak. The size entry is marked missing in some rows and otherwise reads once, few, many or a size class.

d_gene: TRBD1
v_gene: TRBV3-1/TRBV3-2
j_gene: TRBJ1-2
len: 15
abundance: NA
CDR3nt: TGTGCCAGCAGCCCGCAGGGGGTTTTGGGCTATGGCTACACCTTC
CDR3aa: CASSPQGVLGYGYTF

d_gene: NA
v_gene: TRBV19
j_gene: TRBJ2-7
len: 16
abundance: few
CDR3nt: TGTGCCAGTAGTATTGGCGCACCGGAGCCTTTCTACGAGCAGTACTTC
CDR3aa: CASSIGAPEPFYEQYF

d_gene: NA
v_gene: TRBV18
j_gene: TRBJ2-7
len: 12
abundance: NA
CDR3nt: TGTGCCAGCTCACCGACTGGATACGAGCAGTACTTC
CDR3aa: CASSPTGYEQYF

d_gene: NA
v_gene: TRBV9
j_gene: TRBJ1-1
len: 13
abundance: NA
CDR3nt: TGTGCCAGCAGCGTAGAAGAGGGAACTGAAGCTTTCTTT
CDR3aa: CASSVEEGTEAFF

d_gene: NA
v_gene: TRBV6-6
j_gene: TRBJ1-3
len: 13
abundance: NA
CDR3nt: TGTGGGCTGGCGCCGGGGGCTGGAAACACCATATATTTT
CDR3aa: CGLAPGAGNTIYF

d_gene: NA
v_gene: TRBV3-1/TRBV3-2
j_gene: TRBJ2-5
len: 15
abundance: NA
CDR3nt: TGTGCCAGCAGCCAAGGTCACAGGCCCCAAGAGACCCAGTACTTC
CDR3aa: CASSQGHRPQETQYF

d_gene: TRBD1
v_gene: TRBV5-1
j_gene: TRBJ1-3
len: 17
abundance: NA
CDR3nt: TGCGCCAGCAGCCCATCGACCGGGACAGGGGTTGGAAACACCATATATTTT
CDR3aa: CASSPSTGTGVGNTIYF

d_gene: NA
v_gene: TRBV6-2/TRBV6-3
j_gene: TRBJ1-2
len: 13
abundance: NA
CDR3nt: TGTGCCAGCAGCCACGGACAGTTCGGAGGCTACACCTTC
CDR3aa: CASSHGQFGGYTF

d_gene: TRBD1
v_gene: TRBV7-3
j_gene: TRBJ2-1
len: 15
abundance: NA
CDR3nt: TGTGCCAGCAGCTCCGGACAGGGGTACGGCAATGAGCAGTTCTTC
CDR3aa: CASSSGQGYGNEQFF

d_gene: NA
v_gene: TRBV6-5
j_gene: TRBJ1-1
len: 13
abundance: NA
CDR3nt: TGTGCCAGCAGGAGGACTGCGAACACTGAAGCTTTCTTT
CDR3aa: CASRRTANTEAFF

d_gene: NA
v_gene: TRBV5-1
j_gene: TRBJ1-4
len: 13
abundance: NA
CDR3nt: TGCGCCAGCAGCCCGGACAGCTTTGAAAAACTGTTTTTT
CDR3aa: CASSPDSFEKLFF

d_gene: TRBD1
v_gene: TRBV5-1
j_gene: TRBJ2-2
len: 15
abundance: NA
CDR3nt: TGCGCCAGCAGGTGGGGGACAGAATACACCGGGGAGCTGTTTTTT
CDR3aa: CASRWGTEYTGELFF

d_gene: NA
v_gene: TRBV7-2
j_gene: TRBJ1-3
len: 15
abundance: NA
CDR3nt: TGTGCCAGCAGCTTACAGGCGAACTCTGGAAACACCATATATTTT
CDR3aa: CASSLQANSGNTIYF

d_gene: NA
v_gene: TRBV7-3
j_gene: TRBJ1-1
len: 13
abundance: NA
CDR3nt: TGTGCCAGCAGCTTCGGGGCGGGGACTGAAGCTTTCTTT
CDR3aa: CASSFGAGTEAFF

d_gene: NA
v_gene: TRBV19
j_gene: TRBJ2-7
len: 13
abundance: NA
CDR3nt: TGTGCCAGTAGTAGGCAGGGATCCTACGAGCAGTACTTC
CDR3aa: CASSRQGSYEQYF

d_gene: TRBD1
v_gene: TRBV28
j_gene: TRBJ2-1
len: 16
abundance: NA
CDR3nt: TGTGCCACCGAGGGGGGCCAGGGGGCAAGAGTCAATGAGCAGTTCTTC
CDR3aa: CATEGGQGARVNEQFF

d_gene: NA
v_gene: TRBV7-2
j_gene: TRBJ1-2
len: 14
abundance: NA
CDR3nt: TGTGCCAGCAGCTTTTTTGACAGCGACTATGGCTACACCTTC
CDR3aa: CASSFFDSDYGYTF

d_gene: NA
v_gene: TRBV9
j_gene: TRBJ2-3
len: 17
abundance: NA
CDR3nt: TGTGCCAGCAGCGCTGGAGGGGGCGGATTTAGCACAGATACGCAGTATTTT
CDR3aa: CASSAGGGGFSTDTQYF

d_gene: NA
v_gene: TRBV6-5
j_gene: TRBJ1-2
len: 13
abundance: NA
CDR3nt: TGTGCCACACGTTTGGGGCCCAACTATGGCTACACCTTC
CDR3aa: CATRLGPNYGYTF

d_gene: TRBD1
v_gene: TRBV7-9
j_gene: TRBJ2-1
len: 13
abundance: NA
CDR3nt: TGTGCCAGCAGCCCGATTTCTGGACAGGGCGAGTTCTTC
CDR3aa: CASSPISGQGEFF

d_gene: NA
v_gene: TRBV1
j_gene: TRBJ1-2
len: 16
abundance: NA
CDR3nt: TGCACCAGCAGCCAAGATGAAGGGAGAGCCAACTATGGCTACACCTTC
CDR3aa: CTSSQDEGRANYGYTF

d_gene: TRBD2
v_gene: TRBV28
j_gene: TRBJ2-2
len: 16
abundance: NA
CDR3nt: TGTGCCAGCAGTTCTCCTAGCGGGGGGAACACCGGGGAGCTGTTTTTT
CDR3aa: CASSSPSGGNTGELFF

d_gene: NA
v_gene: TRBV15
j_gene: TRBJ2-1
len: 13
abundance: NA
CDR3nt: TGTGCCACCAGTCTAACAGCCTACAATGAGCAGTTCTTC
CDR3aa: CATSLTAYNEQFF

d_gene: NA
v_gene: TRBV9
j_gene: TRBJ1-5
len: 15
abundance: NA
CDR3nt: TGTGCCAGCAGCGGAGGACAGAATAGCAATCAGCCCCAGCATTTT
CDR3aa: CASSGGQNSNQPQHF

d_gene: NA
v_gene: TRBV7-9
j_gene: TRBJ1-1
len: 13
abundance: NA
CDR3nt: TGTGCCAGCAGCTATGGCCTCCTTACTGAAGCTTTCTTT
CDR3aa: CASSYGLLTEAFF

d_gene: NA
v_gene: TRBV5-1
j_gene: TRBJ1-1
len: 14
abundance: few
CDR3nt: TGCGCCAGCAGCCCGGACAGCATGAACACTGAAGCTTTCTTT
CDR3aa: CASSPDSMNTEAFF

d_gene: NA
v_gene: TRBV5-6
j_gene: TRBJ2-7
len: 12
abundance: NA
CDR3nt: TGTGCCAGCAGCTTAGGAGGTTACGAGCAGTACTTC
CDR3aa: CASSLGGYEQYF

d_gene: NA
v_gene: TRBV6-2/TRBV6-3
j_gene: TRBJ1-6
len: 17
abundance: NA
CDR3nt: TGTGCCAGCAGTTACCTCGGGTTCGGGGCCTATAATTCACCCCTCCACTTT
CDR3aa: CASSYLGFGAYNSPLHF

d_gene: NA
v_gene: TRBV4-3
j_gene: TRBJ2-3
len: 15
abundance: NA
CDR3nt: TGCGCCAGCAGCCCCCAGGGGAGCGGATCGGGTACGCAGTATTTT
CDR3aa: CASSPQGSGSGTQYF

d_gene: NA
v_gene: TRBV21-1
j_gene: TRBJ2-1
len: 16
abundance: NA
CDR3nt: TGTGCCAGCAGCAGCGGGACTAGCGGGGGGTACAATGAGCAGTTCTTC
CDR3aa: CASSSGTSGGYNEQFF

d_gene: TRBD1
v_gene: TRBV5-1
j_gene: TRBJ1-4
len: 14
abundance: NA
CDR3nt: TGCGCCAGCAGCCAGCAAGGACAGGATGAAAAACTGTTTTTT
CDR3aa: CASSQQGQDEKLFF

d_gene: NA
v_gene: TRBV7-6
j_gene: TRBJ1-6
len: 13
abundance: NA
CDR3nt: TGTGCCAGCAGCGGGACACCAAATTCACCCCTCCACTTT
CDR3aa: CASSGTPNSPLHF

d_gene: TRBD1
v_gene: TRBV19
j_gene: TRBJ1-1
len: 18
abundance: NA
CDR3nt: TGTGCCAGTAGTCCGAAGACAGGGGGCGCAAGTCGGGGCACTGAAGCTTTCTTT
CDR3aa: CASSPKTGGASRGTEAFF

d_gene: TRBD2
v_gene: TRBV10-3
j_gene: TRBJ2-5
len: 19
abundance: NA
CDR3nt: TGTGCCATCAGTGAGTCGAAGCTTGCGGGGGGCCCCCACCAAGAGACCCAGTACTTC
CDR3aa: CAISESKLAGGPHQETQYF

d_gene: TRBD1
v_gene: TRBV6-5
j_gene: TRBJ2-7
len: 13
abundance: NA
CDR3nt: TGTGCCAGCTCTAGGACAGGGGTCAACGAGCAGTACTTC
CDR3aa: CASSRTGVNEQYF

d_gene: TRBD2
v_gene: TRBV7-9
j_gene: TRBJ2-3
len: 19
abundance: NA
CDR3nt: TGTGCCAGCAGCTCCGGGACTAGCGGGGGGGCAGGGTTCAGAGATACGCAGTATTTT
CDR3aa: CASSSGTSGGAGFRDTQYF

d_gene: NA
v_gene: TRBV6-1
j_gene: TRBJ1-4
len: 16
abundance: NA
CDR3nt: TGTGCCAGCAGTGTTCAGGGTGGGCAGTCATATGAAAAACTGTTTTTT
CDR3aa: CASSVQGGQSYEKLFF

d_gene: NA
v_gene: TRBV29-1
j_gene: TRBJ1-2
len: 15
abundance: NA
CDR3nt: TGCAGCGTTGATGGGCAGGGGTACGCTAACTATGGCTACACCTTC
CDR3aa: CSVDGQGYANYGYTF

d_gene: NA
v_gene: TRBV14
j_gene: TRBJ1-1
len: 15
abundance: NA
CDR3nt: TGTGCCAGCAGCCCATTAAGTGAACTTGCGGGGAAAGCTTTCTTT
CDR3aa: CASSPLSELAGKAFF